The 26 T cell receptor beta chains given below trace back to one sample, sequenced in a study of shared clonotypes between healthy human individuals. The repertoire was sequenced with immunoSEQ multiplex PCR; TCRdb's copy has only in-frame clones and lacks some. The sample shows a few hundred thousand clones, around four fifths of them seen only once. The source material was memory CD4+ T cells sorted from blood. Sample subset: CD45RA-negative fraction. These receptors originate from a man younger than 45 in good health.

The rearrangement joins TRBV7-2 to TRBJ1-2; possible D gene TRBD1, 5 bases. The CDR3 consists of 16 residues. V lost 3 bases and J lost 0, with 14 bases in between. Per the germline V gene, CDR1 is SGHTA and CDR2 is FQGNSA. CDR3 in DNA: TGTGCCAGCAGCTTGGGTGCGGGGACGTCTAACTATGGCTACACCTTC. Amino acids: CASSLGAGTSNYGYTF.

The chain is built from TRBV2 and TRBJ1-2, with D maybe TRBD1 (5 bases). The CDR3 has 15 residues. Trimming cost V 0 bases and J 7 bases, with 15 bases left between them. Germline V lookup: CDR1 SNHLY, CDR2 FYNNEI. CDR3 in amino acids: CASSEALRGVGGYTF. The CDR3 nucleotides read TGTGCCAGCAGTGAAGCGCTTCGGGGGGTCGGTGGCTACACCTTC.

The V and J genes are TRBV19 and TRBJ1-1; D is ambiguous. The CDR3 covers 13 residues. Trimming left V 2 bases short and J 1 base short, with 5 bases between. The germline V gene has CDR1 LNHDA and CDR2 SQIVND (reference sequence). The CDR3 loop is CASSINRNTEAFF. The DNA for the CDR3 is TGTGCCAGTAGTATAAACAGGAACACTGAAGCTTTCTTT.

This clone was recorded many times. The DNA of the CDR3 is TGTGCCAATTCCAGGGGTCAAAACTATGGCTACACCTTC. Residues: CANSRGQNYGYTF. This rearrangement joins TRBV6-1 to TRBJ1-2; weak D call: TRBD1 (6 bases). This CDR3 has 13 amino acids. CDR1 is MNHNS and CDR2 is SASEGT in the germline V gene. The V gene lost 10 bases and the J gene lost 2 bases, with 14 bases spanning the gap.

Here the CDR3 DNA reads TGTGCCAGCAGACTAACGGGTATCGAGCAGTACTTC. Its translation: CASRLTGIEQYF. V is TRBV2 and J is TRBJ2-7; D not certain. Germline assignment: CDR1 SNHLY and CDR2 FYNNEI. Trimming stripped 6 bases from V and 6 bases from J, with 12 bases between. CDR3 size: 12 residues. Using reference TRBV2 and TRBJ2-7 for the parts outside the CDR3, the full variable domain is EPEVTQTPSHQVTQMGQEVILRCVPISNHLYFYWYRQILGQKVEFLVSFYNNEISEKSEIFDDQFSVERPDGSNFTLKIRSTKLEDSAMYFCASRLTGIEQYFGPGTRLTVT.

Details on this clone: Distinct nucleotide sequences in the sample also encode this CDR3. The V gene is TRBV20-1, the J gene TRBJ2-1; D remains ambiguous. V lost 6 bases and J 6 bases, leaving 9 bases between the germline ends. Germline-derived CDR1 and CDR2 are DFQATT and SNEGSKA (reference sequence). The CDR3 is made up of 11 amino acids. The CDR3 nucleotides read TGCAGTGCCACAACCAGCAATGAGCAGTTCTTC. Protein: CSATTSNEQFF.

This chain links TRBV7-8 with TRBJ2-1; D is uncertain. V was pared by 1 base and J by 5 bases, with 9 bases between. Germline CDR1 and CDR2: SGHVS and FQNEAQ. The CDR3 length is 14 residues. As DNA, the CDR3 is TGTGCCAGCAGCTTAGTCCCCCGAGACAATGAGCAGTTCTTC. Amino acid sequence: CASSLVPRDNEQFF.

The DNA of the CDR3 is TGTGCCACCAGGCCGGACAGGGGCGGAACTGAAGCTTTCTTT. It yields the protein CATRPDRGGTEAFF. The rearrangement uses TRBV15 and TRBJ1-1; 9 bases map to TRBD1. V lost 6 bases, J lost 5 bases, and 7 bases stayed unmatched. The V gene's germline CDR1 is LNHNV and CDR2 YYDKDF (reference sequence). This CDR3 comprises 14 residues. Full variable domain (outside the CDR3, taken from reference TRBV15 and TRBJ1-1): DAMVIQNPRYQVTQFGKPVTLSCSQTLNHNVMYWYQQKSSQAPKLLFHYYDKDFNNEADTPDNFQSRRPNTSFCFLDIRSPGLGDTAMYLCATRPDRGGTEAFFGQGTRLTVV.

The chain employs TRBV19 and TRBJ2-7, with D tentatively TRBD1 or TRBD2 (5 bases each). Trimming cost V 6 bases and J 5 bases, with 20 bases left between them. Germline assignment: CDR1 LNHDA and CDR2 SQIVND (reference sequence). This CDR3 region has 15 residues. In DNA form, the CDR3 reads TGTGCCAGTAGACAAGGGACCGGGCCGCGGCACGAGCAGTACTTC. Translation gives CASRQGTGPRHEQYF.

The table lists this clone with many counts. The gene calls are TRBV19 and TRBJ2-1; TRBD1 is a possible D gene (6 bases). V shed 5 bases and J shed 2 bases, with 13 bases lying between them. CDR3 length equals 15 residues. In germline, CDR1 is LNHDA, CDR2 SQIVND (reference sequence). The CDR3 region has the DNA TGTGCCAGTAGTCCTCAGACAGGCCCCTACAATGAGCAGTTCTTC. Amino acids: CASSPQTGPYNEQFF.

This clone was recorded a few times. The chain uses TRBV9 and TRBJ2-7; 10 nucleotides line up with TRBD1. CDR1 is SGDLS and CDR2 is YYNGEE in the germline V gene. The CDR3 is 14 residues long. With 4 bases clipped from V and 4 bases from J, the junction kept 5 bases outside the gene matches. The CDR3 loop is CASSQGQGNYEQYF. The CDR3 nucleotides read TGTGCCAGCAGCCAGGGACAGGGGAATTACGAGCAGTACTTC.

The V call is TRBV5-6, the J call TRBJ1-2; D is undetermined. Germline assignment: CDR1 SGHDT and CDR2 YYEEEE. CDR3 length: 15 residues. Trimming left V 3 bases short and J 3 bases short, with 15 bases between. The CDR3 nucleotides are TGTGCCAGCAGCTGGAGTCGGGGAACATACTATGGCTACACCTTC. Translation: CASSWSRGTYYGYTF.

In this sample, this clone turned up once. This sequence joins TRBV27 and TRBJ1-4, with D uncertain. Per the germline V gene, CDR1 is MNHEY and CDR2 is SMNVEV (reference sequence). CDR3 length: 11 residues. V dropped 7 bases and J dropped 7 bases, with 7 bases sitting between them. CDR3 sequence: CASNLSEKLFF. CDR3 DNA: TGTGCCAGCAACTTGAGTGAAAAACTGTTTTTT.

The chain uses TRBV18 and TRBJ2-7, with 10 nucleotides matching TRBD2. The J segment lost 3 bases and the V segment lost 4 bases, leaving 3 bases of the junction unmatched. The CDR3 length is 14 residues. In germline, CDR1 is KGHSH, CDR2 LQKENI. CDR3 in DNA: TGTGCCAGCTCACAGGCTAGCGGGGGCTACGAGCAGTACTTC. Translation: CASSQASGGYEQYF. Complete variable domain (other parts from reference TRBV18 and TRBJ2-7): NAGVMQNPRHLVRRRGQEARLRCSPMKGHSHVYWYRQLPEEGLKFMVYLQKENIIDESGMPKERFSAEFPKEGPSILRIQQVVRGDSAAYFCASSQASGGYEQYFGPGTRLTVT.

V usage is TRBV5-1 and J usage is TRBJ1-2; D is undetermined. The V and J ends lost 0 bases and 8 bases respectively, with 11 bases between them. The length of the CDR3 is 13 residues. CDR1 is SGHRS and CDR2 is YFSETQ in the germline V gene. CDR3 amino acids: CASSLVEEGGYTF. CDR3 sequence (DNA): TGCGCCAGCAGCTTGGTTGAGGAAGGGGGCTACACCTTC.

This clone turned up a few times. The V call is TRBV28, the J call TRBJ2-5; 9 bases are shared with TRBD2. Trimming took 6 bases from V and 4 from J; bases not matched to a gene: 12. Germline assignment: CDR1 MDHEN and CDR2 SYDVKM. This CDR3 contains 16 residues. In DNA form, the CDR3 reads TGTGCCAGCAGCCCATTACCCGGACTAGCGCTAGAGACCCAGTACTTC. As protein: CASSPLPGLALETQYF.

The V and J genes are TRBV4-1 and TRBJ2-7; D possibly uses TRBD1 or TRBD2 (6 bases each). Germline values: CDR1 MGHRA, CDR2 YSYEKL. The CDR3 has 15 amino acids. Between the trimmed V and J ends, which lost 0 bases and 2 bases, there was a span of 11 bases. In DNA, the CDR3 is TGCGCCAGCAGCCAAGATTCCGGGGGCACCTACGAGCAGTACTTC. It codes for CASSQDSGGTYEQYF.

The CDR3 here is CASRPGQLAYEQYF. CDR3 sequence (DNA): TGTGCCAGCAGACCCGGACAGTTAGCCTACGAGCAGTACTTC. The chain combines TRBV6-6 with TRBJ2-7; TRBD1 is a possible D gene (6 bases). The V gene lost 6 bases and the J gene lost 2 bases, with 14 bases spanning the gap. CDR1 and CDR2 (germline): MNHNY, SVGAGI (reference sequence). The CDR3 runs to 14 residues.

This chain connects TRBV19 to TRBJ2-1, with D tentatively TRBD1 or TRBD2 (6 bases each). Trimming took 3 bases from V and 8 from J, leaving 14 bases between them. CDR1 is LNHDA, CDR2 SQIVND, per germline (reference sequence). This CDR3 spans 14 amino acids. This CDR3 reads CASSMRGDLDEQFF. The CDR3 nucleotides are TGTGCCAGTAGTATGAGGGGGGACTTGGATGAGCAGTTCTTC. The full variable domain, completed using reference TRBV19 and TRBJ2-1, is DGGITQSPKYLFRKEGQNVTLSCEQNLNHDAMYWYRQDPGQGLRLIYYSQIVNDFQKGDIAEGYSVSREKKESFPLTVTSAQKNPTAFYLCASSMRGDLDEQFFGPGTRLTVL.

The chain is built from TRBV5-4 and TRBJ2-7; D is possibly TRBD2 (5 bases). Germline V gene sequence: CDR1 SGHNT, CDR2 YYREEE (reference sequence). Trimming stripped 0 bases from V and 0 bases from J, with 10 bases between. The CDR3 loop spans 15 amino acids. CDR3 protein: CASSLVGSPSYEQYF. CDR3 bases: TGTGCCAGCAGCTTGGTGGGGAGCCCCTCCTACGAGCAGTACTTC. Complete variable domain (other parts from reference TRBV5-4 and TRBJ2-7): ETGVTQSPTHLIKTRGQQVTLRCSSQSGHNTVSWYQQALGQGPQFIFQYYREEENGRGNFPPRFSGLQFPNYSSELNVNALELDDSALYLCASSLVGSPSYEQYFGPGTRLTVT.

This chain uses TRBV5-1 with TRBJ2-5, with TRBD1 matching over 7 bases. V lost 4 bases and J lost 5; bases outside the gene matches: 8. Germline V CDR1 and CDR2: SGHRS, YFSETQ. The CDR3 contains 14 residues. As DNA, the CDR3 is TGCGCCAGCAGCGACCCCAGGGGGTCCGAGACCCAGTACTTC. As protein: CASSDPRGSETQYF. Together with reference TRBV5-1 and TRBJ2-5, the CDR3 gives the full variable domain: KAGVTQTPRYLIKTRGQQVTLSCSPISGHRSVSWYQQTPGQGLQFLFEYFSETQRNKGNFPGRFSGRQFSNSRSEMNVSTLELGDSALYLCASSDPRGSETQYFGPGTRLLVL.

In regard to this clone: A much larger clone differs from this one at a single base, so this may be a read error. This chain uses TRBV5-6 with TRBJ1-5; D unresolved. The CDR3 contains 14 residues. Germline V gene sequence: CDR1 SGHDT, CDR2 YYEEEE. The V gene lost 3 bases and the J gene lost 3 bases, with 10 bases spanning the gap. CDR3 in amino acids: CASSSRGFNQPQHF. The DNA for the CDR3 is TGTGCCAGCAGCTCACGCGGGTTCAATCAGCCCCAGCATTTT.

The CDR3 region is CSVSTSAYNEQFF. In DNA form, the CDR3 reads TGCAGCGTTTCGACTAGCGCGTACAATGAGCAGTTCTTC. V is TRBV29-1 and J is TRBJ2-1; the match to TRBD2 covers 8 bases. The germline V gene has CDR1 SQVTM and CDR2 ANQGSEA. CDR3 length equals 13 residues. V was pared by 5 bases and J by 4 bases, with 4 bases of the junction left unmatched.

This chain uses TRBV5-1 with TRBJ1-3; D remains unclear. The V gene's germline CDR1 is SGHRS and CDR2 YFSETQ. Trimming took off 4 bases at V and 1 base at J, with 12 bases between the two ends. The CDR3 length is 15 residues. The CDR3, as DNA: TGCGCCAGCAGCGCCCAGGAGGGTTCTGGAAACACCATATATTTT. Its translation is CASSAQEGSGNTIYF.

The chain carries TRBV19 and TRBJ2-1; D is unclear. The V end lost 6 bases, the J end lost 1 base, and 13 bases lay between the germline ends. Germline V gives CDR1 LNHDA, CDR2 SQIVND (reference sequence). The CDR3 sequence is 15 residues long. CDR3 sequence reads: CASSGVGFSYNEQFF. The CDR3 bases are TGTGCCAGTAGCGGAGTTGGCTTTTCCTACAATGAGCAGTTCTTC. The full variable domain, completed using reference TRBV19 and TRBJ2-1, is DGGITQSPKYLFRKEGQNVTLSCEQNLNHDAMYWYRQDPGQGLRLIYYSQIVNDFQKGDIAEGYSVSREKKESFPLTVTSAQKNPTAFYLCASSGVGFSYNEQFFGPGTRLTVL.

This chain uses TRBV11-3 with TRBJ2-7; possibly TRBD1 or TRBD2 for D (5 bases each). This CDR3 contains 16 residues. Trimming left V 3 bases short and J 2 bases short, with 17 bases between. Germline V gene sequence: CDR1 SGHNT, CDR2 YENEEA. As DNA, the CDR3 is TGTGCCAGCAGCTTCCGGGACGCTCAATTCCCCTACGAGCAGTACTTC. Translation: CASSFRDAQFPYEQYF.